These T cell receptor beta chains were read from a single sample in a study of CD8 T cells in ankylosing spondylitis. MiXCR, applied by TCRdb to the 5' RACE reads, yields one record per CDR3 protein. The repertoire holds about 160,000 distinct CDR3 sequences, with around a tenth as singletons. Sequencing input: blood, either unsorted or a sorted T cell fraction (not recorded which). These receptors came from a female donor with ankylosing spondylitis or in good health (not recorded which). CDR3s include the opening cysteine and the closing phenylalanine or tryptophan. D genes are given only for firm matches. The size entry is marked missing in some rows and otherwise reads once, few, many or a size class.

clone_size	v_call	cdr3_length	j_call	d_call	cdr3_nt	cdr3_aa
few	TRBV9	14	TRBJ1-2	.	TGTGCCAGCAGCGTAGGGGGCTCAAGCTATGGCTACACCTTC	CASSVGGSSYGYTF
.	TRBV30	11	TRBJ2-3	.	TGTGCCTGGGGTTTGCCAGATACGCAGTATTTT	CAWGLPDTQYF
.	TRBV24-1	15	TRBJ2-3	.	TGTGCCACCAGTGATCCCGGGGTAGCTCGAGGGGCGCAGTATTTT	CATSDPGVARGAQYF
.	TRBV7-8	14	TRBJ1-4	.	TGTGCCAGCAGTGGGGGACTAACTAATGAAAAACTGTTTTTT	CASSGGLTNEKLFF
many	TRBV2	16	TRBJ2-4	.	TGTGCCAGCAGGACCCCTTTAGTGGAGCCGTCGAACATTCAGTACTTC	CASRTPLVEPSNIQYF
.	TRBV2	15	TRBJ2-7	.	TGTGCCAGCACCTTGAAAGGAACAGGACCCTACGAGCAGTACTTC	CASTLKGTGPYEQYF
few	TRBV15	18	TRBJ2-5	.	TGTGCCACCAGCTTCAAAATAGTGGGGACCCTCACAGAAGAGACCCAGTACTTC	CATSFKIVGTLTEETQYF
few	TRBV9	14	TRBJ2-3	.	TGTGCCAGCACCCCGGGTGGGAGCACAGATACGCAGTATTTT	CASTPGGSTDTQYF
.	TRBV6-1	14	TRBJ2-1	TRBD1	TGTGCCAGCAGCTCCGGGACAGGGGGGAATGAGCAGTTCTTC	CASSSGTGGNEQFF
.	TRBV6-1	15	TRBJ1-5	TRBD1	TGTGCCAGCAGTCCTTGGGACAGCTACTTCGGGCCCCAGCATTTT	CASSPWDSYFGPQHF
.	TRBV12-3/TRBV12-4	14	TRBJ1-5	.	TGTGCCAGCAGTTTAGGGGAAAGCAATCAGCCCCAGCATTTT	CASSLGESNQPQHF
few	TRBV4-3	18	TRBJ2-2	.	TGCGCCAGCAGCCAGAGGGTAGAGCGGATATTGAACACCGGGGAGCTGTTTTTT	CASSQRVERILNTGELFF
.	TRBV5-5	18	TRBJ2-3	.	TGTGCCAGCAGCTCATTAGGAGGGAGATTTTCTAGCACAGATACGCAGTATTTT	CASSSLGGRFSSTDTQYF
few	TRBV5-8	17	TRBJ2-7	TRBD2	TGTGCCAGCAGCCGGGACGCTCTGGGACTAGCCCTCTACGAGCAGTACTTC	CASSRDALGLALYEQYF
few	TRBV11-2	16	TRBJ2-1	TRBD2	TGTGCCAGCAGCCTCGAGACTAGCGGGAGGAACAATGAGCAGTTCTTC	CASSLETSGRNNEQFF
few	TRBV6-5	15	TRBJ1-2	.	TGTGCCAGCAGTTACTCGGGGGGGCCGCTGGTTGGCTACACCTTC	CASSYSGGPLVGYTF
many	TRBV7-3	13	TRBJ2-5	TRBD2	TGTGCCAGCAGCTACTCCGGGGGGGAGACCCAGTACTTC	CASSYSGGETQYF
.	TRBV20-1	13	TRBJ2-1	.	TGCAGTGTTCACAGGAGCTCCTACAATGAGCAGTTCTTC	CSVHRSSYNEQFF
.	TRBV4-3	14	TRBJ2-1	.	TGCGCCAGCAGCCAAGGGCACAATTACAATGAGCAGTTCTTC	CASSQGHNYNEQFF
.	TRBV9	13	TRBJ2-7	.	TGTGCCAGCAGCGACACCGGACTGTCTGAGCAGTACTTC	CASSDTGLSEQYF
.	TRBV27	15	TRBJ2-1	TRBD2	TGTGCCAGCAGTTTAATCCTAGCGGGAGGAAATGAGCAGTTCTTC	CASSLILAGGNEQFF
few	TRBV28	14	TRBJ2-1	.	TGTGCCAGCAGTTTAAGGGGGGCGCGAAATGAGCAGTTCTTC	CASSLRGARNEQFF